Presented here are 4 T cell receptor beta chains from one specimen sequenced in a study of cytomegalovirus exposure and HLA in healthy donors. The PCR used 60 Vbeta and 13 Jbeta primers. The protocol was immunoSEQ multiplex PCR, while the TCRdb copy is restricted to in-frame clones and leaves out a portion. The sample records around 120,000 clones, 65% to 80% being singletons. Sample: PBMCs. These receptors were obtained from a female donor in good health and CMV-seropositive.

CDR3 coding DNA: TGTGCTAGTGGTTTGGGAGGGCGGATCTCTGGAAACACCATATATTTT. It is translated as CASGLGGRISGNTIYF. V and J are TRBV12-5 and TRBJ1-3; no firm D call. There are 16 residues in the CDR3. The germline gives CDR1 LGHNT, CDR2 FRNRAP. Trimming shortened V by 1 base and J by 0 bases, and 10 bases separated the two germline ends.

This chain uses TRBV6-5 with TRBJ1-2; 10 nucleotides agree with TRBD1. CDR3 length: 14 amino acids. J lost 6 bases, V lost 6 bases, and 7 bases had no gene match. Germline CDR1 MNHEY, CDR2 SVGAGI. The DNA of the CDR3 is TGTGCCAGCAGCCGGACGACAGGGGGCAATGGCTACACCTTC. It yields the protein CASSRTTGGNGYTF.

This chain connects TRBV6-5 to TRBJ1-5; 10 nucleotides match TRBD1. CDR3 length: 14 amino acids. The V and J ends lost 5 bases and 8 bases, in that order; junction bases with no gene match: 6. Germline V gene sequence: CDR1 MNHEY, CDR2 SVGAGI. The CDR3 here is CASSAQTGGKPQHF. CDR3 bases: TGTGCCAGCAGTGCCCAGACAGGGGGCAAGCCCCAGCATTTT.

The chain uses TRBV19 and TRBJ2-5; weak D call: TRBD2 (5 bases). This CDR3 spans 15 amino acids. Germline lookup yields CDR1 LNHDA and CDR2 SQIVND (reference sequence). Deletions cut 1 base from V and 4 bases from J, with 13 bases between. The CDR3 protein is CASSIGSGFGETQYF. CDR3 in DNA: TGTGCCAGTAGTATAGGGTCGGGGTTCGGAGAGACCCAGTACTTC.